This T cell receptor beta chain was retrieved from a study of blood T cell repertoires in COVID-19. How the authors handled the data: Estimated nucleated cell counts came from reference gene primer amplification. Measured with immunoSEQ multiplex PCR; TCRdb has only the in-frame clones, and not every one. D and trimming come from the DNA, and the V and J calls and clone size come from that table. The table lists hundreds of thousands of clones, about 89% of them singletons, with 5.5% to 6.5% in the top ten. Germline V CDR1 and CDR2: SNHLY, FYNNEI. Trimming removed 4 bases at V and 1 base at J, with 4 bases between. The CDR3 spans 13 residues. This clone has just a few counts.

V is TRBV2 and J is TRBJ2-2, with D hard to call. This clonotype was obtained from a man in his fifties or sixties who had recovered from COVID-19. The sequencing input was peripheral blood. The CDR3 DNA is TGTGCCAGCAGTGGTCAGAACACCGGGGAGCTGTTTTTT. Its protein product is CASSGQNTGELFF.